One and the same sample provided the 2 T cell receptor beta chains below, sequenced in a study of T cells in tumors after PD-1 blockade. The table came from immunoSEQ multiplex PCR; TCRdb's copy has only in-frame clones and leaves some out. The sample has roughly 48,000 clones, 65% to 85% seen once. Sequencing used PBMCs, obtained before anti-PD-1 treatment. These receptors were obtained from a human donor with basal cell carcinoma.

This chain uses TRBV19 with TRBJ2-1; TRBD2 matches at 9 bases. There are 14 residues in the CDR3. In germline, CDR1 is LNHDA, CDR2 SQIVND (reference sequence). Trimming took 8 bases from V and 7 from J; bases not matched to a gene: 9. CDR3 DNA sequence: TGTGCCAGTCTTAGCGGGGGCACGGGGAATGAGCAGTTCTTC. This translates into CASLSGGTGNEQFF. Full variable domain (outside the CDR3, taken from reference TRBV19 and TRBJ2-1): DGGITQSPKYLFRKEGQNVTLSCEQNLNHDAMYWYRQDPGQGLRLIYYSQIVNDFQKGDIAEGYSVSREKKESFPLTVTSAQKNPTAFYLCASLSGGTGNEQFFGPGTRLTVL.

The gene calls are TRBV4-1 and TRBJ2-5, with D hard to call. V was trimmed by 0 bases and J by 5 bases, leaving 10 bases between them. Germline V gene lookup returns CDR1 MGHRA and CDR2 YSYEKL. CDR3 length: 14 residues. The CDR3 loop is CASSQDSNWETQYF. The CDR3 nucleotides are TGCGCCAGCAGCCAAGACAGTAACTGGGAGACCCAGTACTTC.